This TCR beta chain was documented in a study of radiotherapy plus CTLA-4 blockade in lung cancer. CDR3 length: 15 residues. V lost 4 bases and J 4 bases, leaving 14 bases between the germline ends. The germline V gene has CDR1 SGHNT and CDR2 YYREEE (reference sequence). Study results and caveats: Reported findings show early blood T cell clone dynamics, with interferon-beta, best predicted response.

Notes on this clone: What it recognizes is unknown.

Data came from immunoSEQ multiplex PCR; TCRdb stores just in-frame clones and leaves some out. The sample contains some 94,000 clones, roughly 85% of which appear only once. This chain links TRBV5-4 with TRBJ2-2; a possible D gene is TRBD2 (5 bases). This sequence was found in a human donor with non-small cell lung cancer that progressed on radiotherapy plus ipilimumab. The source was peripheral blood, collected from a patient treated with radiotherapy plus ipilimumab. The CDR3 bases are TGTGCCAGCAGCAAGGCGGCCGGGATCACCGGGGAGCTGTTTTTT. Amino acid sequence: CASSKAAGITGELFF.